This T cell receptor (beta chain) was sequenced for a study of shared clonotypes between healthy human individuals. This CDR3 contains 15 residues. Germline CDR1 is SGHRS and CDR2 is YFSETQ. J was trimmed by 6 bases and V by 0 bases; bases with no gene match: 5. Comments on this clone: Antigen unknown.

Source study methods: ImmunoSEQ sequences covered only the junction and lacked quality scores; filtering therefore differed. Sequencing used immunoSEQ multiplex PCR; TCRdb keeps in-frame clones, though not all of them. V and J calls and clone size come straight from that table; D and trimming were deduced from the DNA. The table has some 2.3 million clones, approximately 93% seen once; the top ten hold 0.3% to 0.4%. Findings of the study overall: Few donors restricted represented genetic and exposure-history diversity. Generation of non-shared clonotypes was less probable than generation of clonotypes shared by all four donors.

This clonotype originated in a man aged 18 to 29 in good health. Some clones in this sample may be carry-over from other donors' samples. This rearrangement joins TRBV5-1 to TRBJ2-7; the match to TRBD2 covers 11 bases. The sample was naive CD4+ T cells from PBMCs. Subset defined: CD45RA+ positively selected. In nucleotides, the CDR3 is TGCGCCAGCAGCTTGGACCTAGCGGGAGGTTCCGAGCAGTACTTC. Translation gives CASSLDLAGGSEQYF.